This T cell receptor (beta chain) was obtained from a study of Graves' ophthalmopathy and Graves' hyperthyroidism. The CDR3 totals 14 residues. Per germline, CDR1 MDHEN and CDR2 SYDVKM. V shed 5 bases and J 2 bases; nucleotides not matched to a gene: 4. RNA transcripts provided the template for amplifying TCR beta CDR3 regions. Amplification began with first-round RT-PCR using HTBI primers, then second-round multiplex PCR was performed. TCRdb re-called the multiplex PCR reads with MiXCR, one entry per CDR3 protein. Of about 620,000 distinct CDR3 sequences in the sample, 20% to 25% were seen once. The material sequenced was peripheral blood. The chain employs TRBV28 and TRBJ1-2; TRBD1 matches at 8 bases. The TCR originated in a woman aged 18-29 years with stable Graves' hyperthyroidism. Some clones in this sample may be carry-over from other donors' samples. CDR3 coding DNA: TGTGCCAGCAGTACGGGACAGGACAACTATGGCTACACCTTC. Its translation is CASSTGQDNYGYTF.